This T cell receptor (beta chain) was captured in a study of blood T cell repertoires in COVID-19. Whole-study context: Samples came from the United States, Italy and Spain, spanning acute and convalescent COVID-19.

The table came from immunoSEQ multiplex PCR; TCRdb's copy has only in-frame clones and leaves some out. The data hold tens of thousands of clones, with about nine tenths observed a single time. The germline CDR1 and CDR2 sequences are KGHSH and LQKENI. Trimming shortened V by 3 bases and J by 3 bases, and 13 bases separated the two germline ends. There are 15 residues in the CDR3. This TCR was sampled from a man aged 50-59 years with active or convalescent COVID-19. This chain uses TRBV18 with TRBJ2-3; no clear D. Sample: peripheral blood. The CDR3 coding sequence is TGTGCCAGCTCACCCGGTGCCTTGGAGACAGATACGCAGTATTTT. Translated, it gives CASSPGALETDTQYF.